This T cell receptor beta chain originates from a study of cytomegalovirus exposure and HLA in healthy donors listed by TCRdb under 2017. Turning to the overall study: An earlier analysis of 587 of the donors reported about 280 Gb of sequence data and 117 million unique TCR beta sequences obtained from about 179 million T cells. Approximately 310 gigabases of sequencing data and 80 million or so unique TCR sequences were included in an early release covering several hundred HLA-typed donors. The study aimed to test whether signatures of past pathogen exposure could be identified by cataloging public T cell receptors. HLA typing included class I and class II loci at four-digit resolution. In an earlier analysis of roughly 600 of the donors, high-throughput TCR beta sequencing was used to judge whether each TCR beta V gene segment behaved as functional or pseudogenic. Typing coverage varied by locus: roughly 629-640 donors for A, B, C, DRB1 and DQB1; more than 500 for DQA1; more than 600 for DPA1; approximately 490 for DPB1. To study patterns of TCR occurrence, a later analysis re-analyzed previously published TCR beta repertoires from 600 to 750 donors and added high-resolution HLA genotyping. To predict cytomegalovirus infection status, the study brought together high-throughput TCR immunosequencing, statistical association of individual TCRs with disease status, and machine learning. Rather than using new phenotypic data, the later analysis identified candidate immune exposures from TCR beta sequences and from how often those sequences occurred across donors. Donor age, sex, ethnicity and CMV serostatus were collected together with the repertoire data. Across some 400 genotyped donors of the cohort, an average of about 240,000 unique TCR beta nucleotide sequences per donor were sequenced, and approximately 17% of those sequences were non-productive. Every discovery cohort repertoire had been produced on one sequencing platform. Of the roughly 430 genotyped donors, roughly 80% fell in the genetic ancestry cluster associated with self-reported Caucasian donors. A later genetic analysis took genome-wide SNP genotypes for 398 of the 666 donors and used that subset as a discovery cohort. Besides the first cohort of roughly 640 subjects, a separate validation cohort made up of 90 to 150 different subjects was used. The study used immunosequencing to profile the T cell repertoires of approximately 650 subjects and linked those repertoires to cytomegalovirus serostatus. A few DR-DQ haplotypes were treated as single units for association and clustering because of strong linkage in the cohort. The study at large found these results: Because HLA typing was missing for some donors at each locus, association tests included only the typed subset. Correlated functional status among segregating V segments might reflect linkage disequilibrium, but an unknown experimental factor could not be ruled out. In an earlier analysis of under 600 of the donors, most TCR beta V segments were observed in productive rearrangements about 90% or about 30% of the time, broadly matching IMGT annotations. Compared with the roughly 600-donor mean, donors in an Asian-associated ancestry cluster had fewer N-insertions in productive TCRs, according to a later genetic analysis. Only TCR beta chains were sequenced in this cohort, and the absence of alpha or paired-chain data limited detectable features. A further reported finding was that TCR beta sequences accurately predicted the HLA-A and HLA-B alleles for most subjects in the first cohort. A later analysis reported that several top co-occurrence clusters appeared linked to parvovirus B19, influenza, CMV and Epstein-Barr virus. While some public TCRs were present in many individuals, most TCR sequences turned up only very rarely across donors. At a false discovery rate of 0.05, a later analysis linked about 17,000 TCR beta sequences to specific HLA alleles. In the study, 164 TCR beta chains were listed as associated with cytomegalovirus. In vitro tests confirmed that three of the cytomegalovirus-associated TCR beta chains recognize cytomegalovirus antigens. A later analysis found that HLA-associated TCR beta chains were more clonally expanded and had lower generation probabilities than equally common non-associated chains. Fewer than 20 rarely observed V segments, including chromosome 9 orphons, were excluded from the earlier analysis of approximately 600 of the donors because counts were too low. A cluster of highly shared sequence variants was judged likely to represent a technical artifact of the sequencing pipeline. The authors suggested that the approach could potentially be extended to other disease states and immunological phenotypes. In a later genetic analysis, a missense DCLRE1C variant was associated with V-gene and J-gene trimming of TCR beta chains, and the association was replicated in an independent cohort. Cytomegalovirus status was reported to be diagnosed by the classifier with high specificity and sensitivity in both the original and validation cohorts. In a later analysis, TCR association rates were found to vary across HLA loci, with the most associated TCRs seen for DRB1 alleles and the fewest for HLA-C alleles. Most CMV-associated TCR beta chains appeared to be HLA-restricted in a later analysis, and the HLA associations seemed to be driven largely by CMV exposure. CMV serostatus was the only immune exposure information available for the cohort. When HLA alleles, especially DR and DQ, strongly co-occurred, attributing TCR associations to individual alleles was difficult. Because the 87-base-pair reads could not distinguish some IMGT-functional V segments, including TRBV6-2 and TRBV6-3, those segments were excluded. Roughly uniform sequencing depth across donors was assumed in presence/absence analyses, although this assumption may not hold.

The method was the immunoSEQ multiplex PCR assay. For the multiplex PCR, a mixture combining 60 forward primers for TCR Vbeta segments and 13 reverse primers for TCR Jbeta segments was used. The CDR3 region of rearranged TCR beta genes was amplified from genomic DNA by a multiplex PCR assay. Amplified TCR beta libraries were sequenced as 87-base-pair reads on the Illumina HiSeq System. Under the source paper's analysis protocol: A later analysis tallied 75 million to 85 million unique TCR beta chains across the 666 repertoires, and roughly 11 million of those chains were shared by two or more donors. Raw reads were error-corrected and collapsed into unique sequences with a nearest-neighbor algorithm that merged closely related sequences to remove PCR and sequencing errors. To assign V, D and J gene segments, CDR3 sequences were aligned to IMGT reference sequences. For a sequence to be retained, a match of at least six nucleotides to both a V gene segment and a J gene segment was required. A rearrangement was called productive if the CDR3 had no stop codons and remained in frame with V and J, and every other rearrangement was called non-productive. CDR3 was defined according to IMGT convention as the region running from the second conserved V-encoded cysteine to the conserved J-encoded phenylalanine. The earlier analysis of about 610 of the donors excluded any sequence lacking an unambiguous match to a single V gene segment. An earlier analysis of 587 of the donors called V segments functional above 56.7% productive rearrangements and segregating when the between-donor standard deviation exceeded 5%. A statistical classification framework was built for diagnosing cytomegalovirus status from the catalog of TCR beta chain sequences. In a later analysis, TCR nucleotide sequences were compared against IMGT/GENE-DB human TR gene sequences so that V and J genes could be assigned. The TCRdist pipeline was used in a later analysis to assign CDR3 sequences and most-parsimonious VDJ recombination scenarios. In a later analysis, each TCR beta chain was defined by its CDR3 amino acid sequence together with its V-gene family, and reads lacking a unique V-gene family were excluded. To address suspected cross-contamination and a sequencing artifact, a later analysis removed 592 highly shared, low-generation-probability nucleotide sequences. For each public chain, a later analysis derived a clonal expansion index from normalized ranks of inferred template counts within each repertoire. In a later analysis, generation probabilities were computed using a VDJ recombination model fitted to out-of-frame rearrangements, and the results were checked against IGoR. A later analysis scored TCR-TCR, TCR-HLA and TCR-CMV co-occurrence with hypergeometric tests, applying a repertoire-size bias correction to TCR pairs. A later analysis estimated false discovery rates by permuting HLA or CMV assignments 20 times. In a later analysis, co-occurring TCRs were grouped with DBSCAN, and TCRdist sequence similarity was added when clustering was performed within HLA-allele-positive subsets. Repertoires with fewer than 30,000 or more than 120,000 public chains were left out of co-occurrence clustering, as were a few repertoires with anomalous nucleotide sharing. TCRdb mirrors the immuneACCESS table, restricted to in-frame sequences. Some clones are absent from its copies; in checked studies, under half trace to an unresolved V gene, and the reason for the others is unknown. V and J calls and clone size follow that table, whereas D and trimming were derived from the DNA. The sample table lists about 140,000 clones, roughly 76% of them with a count of one. The ten largest make up about 1.7% of the sample.

Trimming costs V 2 bases and J 7 bases, and their ends lie 8 bases apart. CDR1 and CDR2 are read off the germline V gene as SQVTM and ANQGSEA. The cysteine opens and the phenylalanine closes a CDR3 of 11 amino acids. The CDR3 DNA has 33 bases and is translated from base 1. The cohort was made up of 666 healthy bone marrow donors. At the time of sampling, all cohort members were nominally healthy, though unrecorded immune exposures were likely present. The donor tested CMV seronegative, placing the donor among the roughly 400 seronegative members of the cohort. Each donor provided a peripheral blood sample, and peripheral blood mononuclear cells were used for TCR beta sequencing. Genomic DNA was extracted from the blood cell samples with the Qiagen DNeasy Blood Extraction Kit. Only a few counts were recorded for this clone. Its specific antigen is unknown. Nothing much larger sits one base from this clone, and base qualities are not available.

This TCR was sampled from a female donor in good health and CMV-seronegative. The sequence links TRBV29-1 to TRBJ1-1; no D gene can be assigned with confidence. The material sequenced was PBMCs. This receptor has the CDR3 CSVESLDEAFF. The DNA sequence is given as TGCAGCGTTGAAAGCCTAGATGAAGCTTTCTTT. The reference TRBV29-1 and TRBJ1-1 proteins fill in what lies around the CDR3, so the full variable domain reads SAVISQKPSRDICQRGTSLTIQCQVDSQVTMMFWYRQQPGQSLTLIATANQGSEATYESGFVIDKFPISRPNLTFSTLTVSNMSPEDSSIYLCSVESLDEAFFGQGTRLTVV.